There are a few counts of the clone carrying this TCR beta chain. This sample was taken from a study of technical replicates of blood from four donors. The table came from immunoSEQ multiplex PCR; TCRdb's copy has only in-frame clones and leaves some out. This sample carries some 99,000 clones, about 95% of them seen once, and the ten largest clones take 0.2% to 0.25%. Sequencing was done on a sample of T cells isolated from PBMCs. This TCR derives from a human donor in good health.

The CDR3 spells CASKRDRANYGYTF. The CDR3 bases are TGTGCCAGCAAACGGGACAGAGCTAACTATGGCTACACCTTC. This sequence joins TRBV18 and TRBJ1-2; 7 nucleotides line up with TRBD1. J gave up 0 bases and V 8 bases, and 6 bases lay outside the gene matches. CDR3 size: 14 residues. Per the germline V gene, CDR1 is KGHSH and CDR2 is LQKENI. Full variable domain (missing parts from reference TRBV18 and TRBJ1-2): NAGVMQNPRHLVRRRGQEARLRCSPMKGHSHVYWYRQLPEEGLKFMVYLQKENIIDESGMPKERFSAEFPKEGPSILRIQQVVRGDSAAYFCASKRDRANYGYTFGSGTRLTVV.